The rows below give T cell receptor beta chains drawn from one sample of a study of T cell responses to AZD1222 COVID-19 vaccine. Generated by immunoSEQ multiplex PCR, the TCRdb table keeps only in-frame clones and is missing some. The sample lists over 40,000 clones, 83% seen once, with around 52% in the top ten. The specimen was peripheral blood, collected on day 0 of AZD1222 vaccination. Receptors originate from an adult in good health. Each CDR3 is given with its conserved first and last residue. The D gene is left open where the match is weak.

cdr3_aa cdr3_nt d_call j_call v_call
CASSVGTSGYNEQFF TGTGCCAGCAGTGTCGGGACTAGCGGATACAATGAGCAGTTCTTC TRBD2 TRBJ2-1 TRBV19
CSAKQGNEQYF TGCAGTGCCAAACAGGGGAACGAGCAGTACTTC TRBD1 TRBJ2-7 TRBV20-1
CASSELGGGQPQHF TGTGCCAGCAGTGAATTGGGGGGCGGTCAGCCCCAGCATTTT . TRBJ1-5 TRBV6-1
CASRIGGLTSGDSYNEQFF TGTGCCAGCAGAATTGGTGGTTTGACTAGCGGAGACTCCTACAATGAGCAGTTCTTC TRBD2 TRBJ2-1 TRBV28
CASSYDRAVTEAFF TGTGCCAGCAGTTATGACAGGGCCGTCACTGAAGCTTTCTTT TRBD1 TRBJ1-1 TRBV6-5
CARVGTGGAYSNQPQHF TGTGCCCGGGTCGGGACAGGGGGCGCCTATAGCAATCAGCCCCAGCATTTT TRBD1 TRBJ1-5 TRBV30
CASSLGPGQGSHNEQFF TGTGCCAGCAGCTTAGGGCCGGGACAGGGGTCCCACAATGAGCAGTTCTTC TRBD1 TRBJ2-1 TRBV7-2
CASNLVIGWTLHF TGTGCCAGCAACTTGGTGATTGGTTGGACCCTCCACTTT . TRBJ1-6 TRBV2
CASGPSSGKLYEQYF TGTGCTAGTGGTCCGTCCTCGGGGAAGTTATACGAGCAGTACTTC . TRBJ2-7 TRBV12-5
CASSTSSGSLLETQYF TGTGCCAGCAGCACTTCTAGCGGGAGTTTATTAGAGACCCAGTACTTC TRBD2 TRBJ2-5 TRBV5-4